This paragraph reports one T cell receptor (beta chain). Other DNA sequences from this sample encode an identical CDR3 as well. This record belongs to a study of cytomegalovirus exposure and HLA in healthy donors. The PCR made use of 60 Vbeta and 13 Jbeta primers. Sequencing used immunoSEQ multiplex PCR; TCRdb keeps in-frame clones, though not all of them. The data contain approximately 73,000 clones, 75% of them singletons. The sequence was obtained from a man in his sixties or seventies in good health and CMV-seronegative. Sequences were obtained from PBMCs.

The CDR3 loop is CASSRGQGNTEAFF. The CDR3 DNA reads as TGTGCCAGCAGCCGGGGACAGGGGAACACTGAAGCTTTCTTT. The J gene is TRBJ1-1, the V gene TRBV7-9; 9 bases map to TRBD1. CDR3 length: 14 residues. Looked up from germline, CDR1 is SEHNR and CDR2 is FQNEAQ (reference sequence). Trimming removed 5 bases from V and 1 base from J; junction bases left unmatched: 2.